Listed below are T cell receptor beta chains from one sample, sequenced in a study of blood T cell repertoires in COVID-19. Method: immunoSEQ multiplex PCR; TCRdb's copy keeps in-frame clones and lacks some. Of 80,000 or so clones in the sample, 65% to 90% were seen once. Input material: peripheral blood. The receptors derive from a man aged 45 to 65 with COVID-19, enrolled during active disease. Each CDR3 is given with its conserved first and last residue. D genes are given only for firm matches. A clone size is listed for some rows: how often the clone was seen (once, few, many), or a class if it is expanded.

>TRBV19|NA|once|TRBJ1-1
TGTGCCAGTAGTAAGTGGACAGTGAACACTGAAGCTTTCTTT
CASSKWTVNTEAFF
>TRBV5-8|NA|NA|TRBJ2-7
TGTGCCAGCAGCCGCGCCCAATTCTACGAGCAGTACTTC
CASSRAQFYEQYF
>TRBV29-1|NA|NA|TRBJ2-1
TGCAGCGTTGAAGATCAGCGGAACTCCTACAATGAGCAGTTCTTC
CSVEDQRNSYNEQFF
>TRBV7-2|NA|NA|TRBJ1-3
TGTGCCAGCAGCTTTTCCCTTCGAGGGACACGAAACACCATATATTTT
CASSFSLRGTRNTIYF
>TRBV23-1|NA|NA|TRBJ2-7
TGCGCCAGCAGTCGGCCGGGAGAAGCCTACGAGCAGTACTTC
CASSRPGEAYEQYF
>TRBV6-6|NA|NA|TRBJ2-3
TGTGCCAGCAGTTACGCGACTAGCACAGATACGCAGTATTTT
CASSYATSTDTQYF
>TRBV19|NA|NA|TRBJ2-3
TGTGCCAGTAGTATGAGGCGACAGGGCACAGATACGCAGTATTTT
CASSMRRQGTDTQYF
>TRBV18|TRBD1|NA|TRBJ1-4
TGTGCCAGCTCATGGGACAGCGTAGGTGCAACTAATGAAAAACTGTTTTTT
CASSWDSVGATNEKLFF
>TRBV7-8|NA|NA|TRBJ1-6
TGTGCCAGCAGCTCTGGGGGCCTTTCGGCCCTCCACTTT
CASSSGGLSALHF
>TRBV28|NA|NA|TRBJ1-5
TGTGCCAGCAGCCAAAGCAATCAGCCCCAGCATTTT
CASSQSNQPQHF
>TRBV24-1|NA|once|TRBJ2-2
TGTGCCACCAGTGATCGCGATCCGGGACACAACACCGGGGAGCTGTTTTTT
CATSDRDPGHNTGELFF
>TRBV4-1|NA|once|TRBJ2-1
TGCGCCAGCAGCCCCTATGCGGGGAATGAGCAGTTCTTC
CASSPYAGNEQFF
>TRBV10-3|NA|NA|TRBJ2-7
TGTGCCATCAGTCTCGACAGCTACGAGCAGTACTTC
CAISLDSYEQYF